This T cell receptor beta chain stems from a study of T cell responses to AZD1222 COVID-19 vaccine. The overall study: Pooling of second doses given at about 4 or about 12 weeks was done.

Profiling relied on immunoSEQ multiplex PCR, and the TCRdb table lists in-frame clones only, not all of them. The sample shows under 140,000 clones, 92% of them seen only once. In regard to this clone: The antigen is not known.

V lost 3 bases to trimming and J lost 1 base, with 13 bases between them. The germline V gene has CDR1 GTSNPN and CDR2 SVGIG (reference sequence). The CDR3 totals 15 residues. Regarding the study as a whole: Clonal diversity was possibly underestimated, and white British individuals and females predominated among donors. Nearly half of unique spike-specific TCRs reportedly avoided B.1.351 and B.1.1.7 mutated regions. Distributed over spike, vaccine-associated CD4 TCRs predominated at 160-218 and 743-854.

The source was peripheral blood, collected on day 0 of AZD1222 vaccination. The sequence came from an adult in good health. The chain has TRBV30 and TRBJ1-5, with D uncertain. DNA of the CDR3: TGTGCCTGGAGCAGCGGGGATCTAAGCAATCAGCCCCAGCATTTT. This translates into CAWSSGDLSNQPQHF.